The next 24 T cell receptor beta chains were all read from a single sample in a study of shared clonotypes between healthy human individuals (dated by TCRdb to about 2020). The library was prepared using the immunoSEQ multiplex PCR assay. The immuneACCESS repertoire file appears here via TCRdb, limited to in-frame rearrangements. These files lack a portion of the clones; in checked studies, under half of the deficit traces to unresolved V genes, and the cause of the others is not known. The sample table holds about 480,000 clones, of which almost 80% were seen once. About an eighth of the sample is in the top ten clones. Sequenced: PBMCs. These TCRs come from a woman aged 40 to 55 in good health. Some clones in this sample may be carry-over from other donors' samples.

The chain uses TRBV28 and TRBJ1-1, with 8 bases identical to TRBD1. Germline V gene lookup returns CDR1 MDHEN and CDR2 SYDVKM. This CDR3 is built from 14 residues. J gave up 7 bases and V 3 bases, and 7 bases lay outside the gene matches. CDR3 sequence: CASSFNRGVVEAFF. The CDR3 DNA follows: TGTGCCAGCAGTTTTAACAGGGGGGTTGTTGAAGCTTTCTTT.

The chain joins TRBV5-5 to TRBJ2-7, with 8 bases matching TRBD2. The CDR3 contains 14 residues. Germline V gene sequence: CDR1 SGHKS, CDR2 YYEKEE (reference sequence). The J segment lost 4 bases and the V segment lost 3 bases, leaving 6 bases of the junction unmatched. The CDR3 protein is CASSSGTRGYEQYF. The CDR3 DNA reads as TGTGCCAGCAGCTCCGGGACTAGGGGTTACGAGCAGTACTTC.

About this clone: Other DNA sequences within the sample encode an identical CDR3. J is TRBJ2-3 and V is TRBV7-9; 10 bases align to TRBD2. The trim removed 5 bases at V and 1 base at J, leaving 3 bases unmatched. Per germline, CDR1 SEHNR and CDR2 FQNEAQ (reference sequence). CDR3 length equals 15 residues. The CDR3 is CASSPLAGGTDTQYF. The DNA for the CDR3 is TGTGCCAGCAGCCCTCTAGCGGGAGGCACAGATACGCAGTATTTT.

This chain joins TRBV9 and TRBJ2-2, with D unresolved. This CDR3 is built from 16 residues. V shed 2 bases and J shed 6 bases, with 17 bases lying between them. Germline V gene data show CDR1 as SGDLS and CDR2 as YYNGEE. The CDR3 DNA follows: TGTGCCAGCAGCGTCAGGATGAACCCTTCGGCCGGGGAGCTGTTTTTT. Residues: CASSVRMNPSAGELFF.

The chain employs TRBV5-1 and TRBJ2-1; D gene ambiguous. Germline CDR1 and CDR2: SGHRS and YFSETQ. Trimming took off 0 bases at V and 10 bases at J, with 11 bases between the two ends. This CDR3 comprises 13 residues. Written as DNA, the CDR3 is TGCGCCAGCAGCTTGGAAACACGTCGAGAGCAGTTCTTC. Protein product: CASSLETRREQFF. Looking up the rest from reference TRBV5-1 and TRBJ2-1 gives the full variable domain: KAGVTQTPRYLIKTRGQQVTLSCSPISGHRSVSWYQQTPGQGLQFLFEYFSETQRNKGNFPGRFSGRQFSNSRSEMNVSTLELGDSALYLCASSLETRREQFFGPGTRLTVL.

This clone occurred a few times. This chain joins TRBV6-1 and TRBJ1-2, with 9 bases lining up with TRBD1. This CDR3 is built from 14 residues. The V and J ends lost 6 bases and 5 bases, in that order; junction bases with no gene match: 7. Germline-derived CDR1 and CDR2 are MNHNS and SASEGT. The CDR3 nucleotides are TGTGCCAGCAGGTCTACAGGGGGCGTGTATGGCTACACCTTC. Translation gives CASRSTGGVYGYTF.

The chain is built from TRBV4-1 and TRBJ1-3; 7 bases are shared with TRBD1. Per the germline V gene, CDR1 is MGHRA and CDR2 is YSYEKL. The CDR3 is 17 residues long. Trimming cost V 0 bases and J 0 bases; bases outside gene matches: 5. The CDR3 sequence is CASSQETGLYSGNTIYF. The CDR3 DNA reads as TGCGCCAGCAGCCAAGAGACAGGGCTTTACTCTGGAAACACCATATATTTT.

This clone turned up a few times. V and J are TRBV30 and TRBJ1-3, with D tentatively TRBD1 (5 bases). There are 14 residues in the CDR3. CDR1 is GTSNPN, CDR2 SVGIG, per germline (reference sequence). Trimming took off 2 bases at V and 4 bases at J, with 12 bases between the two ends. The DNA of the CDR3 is TGTGCCTGGAGTCCCCAGGGAGCAGGAAACACCATATATTTT. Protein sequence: CAWSPQGAGNTIYF.

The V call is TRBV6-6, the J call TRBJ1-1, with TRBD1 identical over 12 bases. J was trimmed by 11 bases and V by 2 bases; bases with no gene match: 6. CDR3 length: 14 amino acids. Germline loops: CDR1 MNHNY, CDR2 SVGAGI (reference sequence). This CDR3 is CASSYMGQGAPAFF. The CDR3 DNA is TGTGCCAGCAGTTACATGGGACAGGGGGCGCCTGCTTTCTTT.

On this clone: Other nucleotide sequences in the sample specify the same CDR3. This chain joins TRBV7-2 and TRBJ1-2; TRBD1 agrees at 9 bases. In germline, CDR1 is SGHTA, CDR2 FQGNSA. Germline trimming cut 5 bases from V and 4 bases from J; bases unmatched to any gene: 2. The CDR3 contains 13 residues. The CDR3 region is CASSLGQGYGYTF. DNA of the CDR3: TGTGCCAGCAGCCTGGGACAGGGCTATGGCTACACCTTC.

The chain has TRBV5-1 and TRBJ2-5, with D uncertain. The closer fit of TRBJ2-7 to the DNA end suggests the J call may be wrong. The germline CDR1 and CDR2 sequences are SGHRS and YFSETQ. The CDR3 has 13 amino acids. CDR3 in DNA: TGCGCCAGCAGCGAGAACTTCAACTACGAGCAGTACTTC. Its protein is CASSENFNYEQYF.

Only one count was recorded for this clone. The DNA for the CDR3 is TGTGCCAGTAAGATCCCGACAGATACGCAGTATTTT. Amino acid sequence: CASKIPTDTQYF. The rearrangement links TRBV19 to TRBJ2-3; D gene ambiguous. Looked up from germline, CDR1 is LNHDA and CDR2 is SQIVND (reference sequence). With 7 bases removed from V and 3 bases from J, the gap between germline ends came to 8 bases. The CDR3 has 12 amino acids.

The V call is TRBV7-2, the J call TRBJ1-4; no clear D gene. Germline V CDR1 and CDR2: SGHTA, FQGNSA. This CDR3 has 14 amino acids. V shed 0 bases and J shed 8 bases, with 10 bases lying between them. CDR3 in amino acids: CASSLAGIGEKLFF. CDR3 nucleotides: TGTGCCAGCAGCTTAGCAGGGATTGGAGAAAAACTGTTTTTT.

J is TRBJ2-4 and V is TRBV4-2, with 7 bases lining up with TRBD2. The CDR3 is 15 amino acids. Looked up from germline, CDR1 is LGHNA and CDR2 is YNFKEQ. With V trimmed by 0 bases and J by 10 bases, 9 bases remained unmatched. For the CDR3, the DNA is TGTGCCAGCAGCCAAGACGGAGGGAGGGTGGAAATTCAGTACTTC. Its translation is CASSQDGGRVEIQYF.

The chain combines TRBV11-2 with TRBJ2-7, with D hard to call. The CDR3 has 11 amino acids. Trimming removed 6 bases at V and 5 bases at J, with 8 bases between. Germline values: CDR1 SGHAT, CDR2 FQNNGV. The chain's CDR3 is CASSRTNEQYF. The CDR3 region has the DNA TGTGCCAGCAGTCGAACAAACGAGCAGTACTTC.

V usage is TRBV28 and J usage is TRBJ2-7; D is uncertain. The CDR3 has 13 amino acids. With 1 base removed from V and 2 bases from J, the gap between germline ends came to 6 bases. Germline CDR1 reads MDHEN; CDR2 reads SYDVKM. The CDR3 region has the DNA TGTGCCAGCAGTTTATACCTGGCCTACGAGCAGTACTTC. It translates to CASSLYLAYEQYF. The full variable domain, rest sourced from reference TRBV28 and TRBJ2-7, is DVKVTQSSRYLVKRTGEKVFLECVQDMDHENMFWYRQDPGLGLRLIYFSYDVKMKEKGDIPEGYSVSREKKERFSLILESASTNQTSMYLCASSLYLAYEQYFGPGTRLTVT.

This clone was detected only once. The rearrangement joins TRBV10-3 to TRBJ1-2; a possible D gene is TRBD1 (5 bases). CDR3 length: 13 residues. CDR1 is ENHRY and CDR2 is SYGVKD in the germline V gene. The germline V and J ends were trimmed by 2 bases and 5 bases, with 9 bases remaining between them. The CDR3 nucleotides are TGTGCCATCAGTGAGGCAGGGTTGTATGGCTACACCTTC. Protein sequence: CAISEAGLYGYTF.

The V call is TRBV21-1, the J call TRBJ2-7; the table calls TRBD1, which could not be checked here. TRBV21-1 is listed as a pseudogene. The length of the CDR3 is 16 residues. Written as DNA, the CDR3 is TGTGCCAGCAGCAGTCACAGACACCAACCCTACTACGAGCAGTACTTC. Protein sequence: CASSSHRHQPYYEQYF.

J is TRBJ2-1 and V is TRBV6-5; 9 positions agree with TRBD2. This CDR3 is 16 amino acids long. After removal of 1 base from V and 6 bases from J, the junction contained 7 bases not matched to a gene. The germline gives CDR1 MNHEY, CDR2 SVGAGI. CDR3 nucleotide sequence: TGTGCCAGCAGTTACTTGGCTAGCGGGACGGGCAATGAGCAGTTCTTC. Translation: CASSYLASGTGNEQFF.

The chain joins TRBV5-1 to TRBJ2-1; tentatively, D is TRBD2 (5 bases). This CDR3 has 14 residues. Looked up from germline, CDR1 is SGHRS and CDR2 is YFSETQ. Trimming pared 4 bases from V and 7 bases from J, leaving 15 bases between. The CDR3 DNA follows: TGCGCCAGCAGCCGAGGAGAGGGTGGAAATGAGCAGTTCTTC. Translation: CASSRGEGGNEQFF.

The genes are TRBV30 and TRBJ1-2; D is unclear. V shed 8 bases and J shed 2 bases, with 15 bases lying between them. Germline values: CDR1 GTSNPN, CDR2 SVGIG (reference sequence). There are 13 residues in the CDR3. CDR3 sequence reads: CAQAENPNYGYTF. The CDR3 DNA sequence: TGTGCCCAGGCCGAGAATCCCAACTATGGCTACACCTTC.

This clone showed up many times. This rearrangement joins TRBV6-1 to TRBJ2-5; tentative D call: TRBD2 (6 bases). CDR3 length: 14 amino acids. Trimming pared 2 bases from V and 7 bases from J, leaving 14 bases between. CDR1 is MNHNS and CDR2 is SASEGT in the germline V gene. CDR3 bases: TGTGCCAGCAGTGAACGGGGACTGGGGGGGACCCAGTACTTC. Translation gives CASSERGLGGTQYF.

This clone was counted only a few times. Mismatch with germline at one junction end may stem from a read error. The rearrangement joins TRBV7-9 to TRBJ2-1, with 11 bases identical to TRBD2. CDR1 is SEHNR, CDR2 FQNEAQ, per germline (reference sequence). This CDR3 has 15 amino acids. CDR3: CASSLAGGGPNEQFF. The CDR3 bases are TGTGCCAGCAGCCTAGCGGGAGGAGGTCCCAATGAGCAGTTCTTC.

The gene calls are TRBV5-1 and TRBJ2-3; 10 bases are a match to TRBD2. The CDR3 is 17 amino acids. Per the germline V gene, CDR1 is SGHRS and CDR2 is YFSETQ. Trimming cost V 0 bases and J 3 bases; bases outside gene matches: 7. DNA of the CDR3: TGCGCCAGCAGCTTGGGGCTAGCGGGAGTCCAAACAGATACGCAGTATTTT. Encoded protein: CASSLGLAGVQTDTQYF.